These 19 T cell receptor beta chains originate from one sample sequenced in a study of blood T cell repertoires in COVID-19. The table came from immunoSEQ multiplex PCR; TCRdb's copy has only in-frame clones and leaves some out. The data show under 200,000 clones, 88% seen once. Sequences were obtained from peripheral blood. All receptors come from a man aged 35 to 55 with active or convalescent COVID-19.

J is TRBJ2-1 and V is TRBV19; D is unclear. V was trimmed by 6 bases and J by 10 bases, leaving 13 bases between them. CDR1 LNHDA and CDR2 SQIVND come from the germline V gene (reference sequence). The CDR3 contains 12 residues. CDR3 amino acids: CASRGVAVEQFF. The CDR3 DNA reads TGTGCCAGTAGGGGTGTGGCGGTCGAGCAGTTCTTC.

The V call is TRBV4-2, the J call TRBJ1-1; D is perhaps TRBD1 (5 bases). Trimming pared 0 bases from V and 6 bases from J, leaving 8 bases between. The CDR3 runs to 13 residues. Germline V lookup: CDR1 LGHNA, CDR2 YNFKEQ. The CDR3 spells CASSQDRGAEAFF. CDR3 DNA sequence: TGTGCCAGCAGCCAAGATCGGGGGGCTGAAGCTTTCTTT.

This clone was recorded once. CDR3 bases: TGCGCCAGCAGCCCGACAGGGTCTATCGACATTCAGTACTTC. It yields the protein CASSPTGSIDIQYF. V is TRBV5-1 and J is TRBJ2-4; 7 bases align to TRBD1. The CDR3 runs to 14 residues. V dropped 4 bases and J dropped 8; count of bases not matched to a gene: 9. Germline CDR1 and CDR2: SGHRS and YFSETQ.

CDR3 sequence: CASSPDRVLSGYTF. The CDR3 DNA follows: TGTGCCAGCAGCCCCGACAGGGTACTAAGTGGCTACACCTTC. The chain recombines TRBV2 with TRBJ1-2; TRBD1 matches 7 bases. Germline assignment: CDR1 SNHLY and CDR2 FYNNEI. The CDR3 loop spans 14 amino acids. Trimming removed 6 bases from V and 7 bases from J; junction bases left unmatched: 11.

V and J are TRBV11-3 and TRBJ1-2, with 8 bases identical to TRBD1. This CDR3 comprises 14 residues. The germline gives CDR1 SGHNT, CDR2 YENEEA. Germline trimming cut 2 bases from V and 9 bases from J; bases unmatched to any gene: 8. The CDR3 region is CASSLSAGTGSYTF. Written as DNA, the CDR3 is TGTGCCAGCAGCTTATCGGCCGGGACAGGAAGCTACACCTTC.

This rearrangement joins TRBV6-5 to TRBJ1-5; TRBD1 is a possible D gene (6 bases). Germline V gives CDR1 MNHEY, CDR2 SVGAGI. The CDR3 loop spans 15 amino acids. V dropped 4 bases and J dropped 2 bases, with 12 bases sitting between them. The CDR3: CASSSTGYGNQPQHF. CDR3 coding DNA: TGTGCCAGCAGTTCCACAGGGTATGGCAATCAGCCCCAGCATTTT.

This CDR3 reads CASSMLPRAGANVLTF. The CDR3 DNA follows: TGTGCCAGCAGTATGTTACCCCGGGCTGGGGCCAACGTCCTGACTTTC. The V gene is TRBV27, the J gene TRBJ2-6; D remains unclear. The germline gives CDR1 MNHEY, CDR2 SMNVEV (reference sequence). Trimming removed 5 bases from V and 2 bases from J, with 13 bases in between. The length of the CDR3 is 16 residues.

This chain links TRBV6-5 with TRBJ1-4; 7 nucleotides align to TRBD1. The V gene's germline CDR1 is MNHEY and CDR2 SVGAGI. The trim removed 6 bases at V and 7 bases at J, leaving 2 bases unmatched. This CDR3 spans 12 amino acids. CDR3 in amino acids: CASRAGGEKLFF. The CDR3 bases are TGTGCCAGCAGGGCAGGGGGTGAAAAACTGTTTTTT.

CDR3 nucleotide sequence: TGTGCCAGCAGGATGCAGGGTGACACTGAAGCTTTCTTT. Its protein is CASRMQGDTEAFF. The chain is built from TRBV28 and TRBJ1-1; possible D gene TRBD1, 5 bases. CDR1 is MDHEN, CDR2 SYDVKM, per germline. The CDR3 runs 13 residues. V was trimmed by 6 bases and J by 3 bases, leaving 11 bases between them.

DNA of the CDR3: TGTGCCAGCAGTGAAATACAGAGCACAGATACGCAGTATTTT. Protein product: CASSEIQSTDTQYF. V and J are TRBV6-1 and TRBJ2-3; no firm D call. The germline V gene encodes CDR1 MNHNS and CDR2 SASEGT. The CDR3 loop spans 14 amino acids. Trimming took off 2 bases at V and 0 bases at J, with 6 bases between the two ends.

The CDR3 spells CASSPLTAGERGYTF. The CDR3 DNA reads TGTGCCAGTAGTCCACTCACCGCGGGTGAGAGGGGCTACACCTTC. The chain is built from TRBV19 and TRBJ1-2; D is unresolved. Germline-derived CDR1 and CDR2 are LNHDA and SQIVND (reference sequence). Trimming took 5 bases from V and 8 from J, leaving 21 bases between them. This CDR3 has 15 amino acids.

This chain links TRBV7-2 with TRBJ1-1; possible D gene TRBD1, 6 bases. This CDR3 has 15 residues. V was cut by 5 bases and J by 1 base, with 14 bases left in between. CDR1 and CDR2 (germline): SGHTA, FQGNSA. Here the CDR3 reads CASSDQGRGNTEAFF. The CDR3 bases are TGTGCCAGCAGCGACCAGGGGAGGGGGAACACTGAAGCTTTCTTT.

The CDR3 DNA reads as TGCGCCAGCAGACGAACCGGGACTAGCGGGAGTTTAGGGGAGCTGTTTTTT. Its translation: CASRRTGTSGSLGELFF. The J gene is TRBJ2-2, the V gene TRBV5-1; 14 bases are shared with TRBD2. This CDR3 has 17 residues. Trimming took 5 bases from V and 8 from J; bases not matched to a gene: 11. CDR1 and CDR2 (germline): SGHRS, YFSETQ.

This rearrangement joins TRBV9 to TRBJ1-6; 10 bases are shared with TRBD1. CDR1 SGDLS and CDR2 YYNGEE come from the germline V gene. V lost 4 bases, J lost 9 bases, and 22 bases stayed unmatched. This CDR3 is 20 amino acids long. The CDR3 spells CASSSPSGDRGKFNFSPLHF. The CDR3 DNA reads as TGTGCCAGCAGCTCCCCAAGCGGGGACAGGGGAAAATTTAATTTTTCACCCCTCCACTTT.

The chain uses TRBV28 and TRBJ1-5, with 9 bases lining up with TRBD1. The CDR3 contains 14 residues. Trimming cost V 7 bases and J 8 bases; bases outside gene matches: 9. Germline CDR1 MDHEN, CDR2 SYDVKM. The CDR3 bases are TGTGCCAGCACAGCGGGGGGGGACAGGGAGCCCCAGCATTTT. Amino acid sequence: CASTAGGDREPQHF.

This sequence joins TRBV28 and TRBJ1-1, with D perhaps TRBD1 (6 bases). Trimming took 2 bases from V and 0 from J, leaving 7 bases between them. CDR3 length: 14 residues. Germline V gene sequence: CDR1 MDHEN, CDR2 SYDVKM. The CDR3: CASSLAGVNTEAFF. The CDR3 DNA follows: TGTGCCAGCAGTTTAGCAGGGGTGAACACTGAAGCTTTCTTT. Supplemented by reference TRBV28 and TRBJ1-1, the full variable domain reads DVKVTQSSRYLVKRTGEKVFLECVQDMDHENMFWYRQDPGLGLRLIYFSYDVKMKEKGDIPEGYSVSREKKERFSLILESASTNQTSMYLCASSLAGVNTEAFFGQGTRLTVV.

This clone was found a few times. The CDR3 nucleotides read TGTGCCAGCAGCAAAGCGCTTCGGGTTGACTCCTCGGCCCAGTACTTC. As protein: CASSKALRVDSSAQYF. This rearrangement joins TRBV21-1 to TRBJ2-5; the table gives TRBD2 as D, unverified against the DNA. TRBV21-1 is listed as a pseudogene. This CDR3 spans 16 amino acids.

This chain uses TRBV3-1 (or the pseudogene TRBV3-2) with TRBJ2-7, with a weak D call TRBD2 (5 bases). From germline, CDR1 is LGHDT and CDR2 YNNKEL (reference sequence). CDR3 length: 13 amino acids. Trimming shortened V by 2 bases and J by 7 bases, and 12 bases separated the two germline ends. CDR3 sequence (DNA): TGTGCCAGCAGCCAACTATCCGGGGTGGAGCAGTACTTC. This codes for CASSQLSGVEQYF.

The J gene is TRBJ2-3, the V gene TRBV12-3 or TRBV12-4; 7 nucleotides agree with TRBD1. The CDR3 is 13 amino acids. The trim removed 6 bases at V and 7 bases at J, leaving 7 bases unmatched. In nucleotides, the CDR3 is TGTGCCAGCAGACGACAGGGCAGGAATACGCAGTATTTT. Translation: CASRRQGRNTQYF.